This T cell receptor (beta chain) was recorded in a study of blood T cell repertoires in COVID-19. Study-level information: Sources were T cells, B-cell-depleted T cells, or PBMCs; the material itself was cDNA or gDNA.

Across 20 to 25 US areas, participants ranged in age from about 18 to 90 years. Which cohort a participant joined came from the clinical history participants gave. Recovery meant two consecutive negative NP/OP PCR tests, professional clearance, or resolved symptoms. This CDR3 spans 17 amino acids. Germline CDR1 is WNHNN and CDR2 is SYGVQD (reference sequence). V gave up 3 bases and J gave up 0 bases, with 16 bases separating them. Sequencing was performed with immunoSEQ multiplex PCR; in TCRdb, only in-frame clones are kept and a portion is missing. Among roughly 290,000 clones listed, around 90% were seen once.

The receptor's source is a woman aged 40 to 50 who had recovered from COVID-19. The chain uses TRBV10-1 and TRBJ2-3; a possible D gene is TRBD1 (5 bases). The sequenced sample consisted of PBMCs or T cells enriched from blood (not recorded which). CDR3 nucleotides: TGCGCCAGCAGTGATGAAGGACATCCAATAAGCACAGATACGCAGTATTTT. It encodes CASSDEGHPISTDTQYF.